Listed below are T cell receptor beta chains from one sample, sequenced in a study of CD8+CD57+ T cells in acquired aplastic anemia. Via MiXCR, TCRdb re-called the reads, giving one row per CDR3 protein. Among around 250,000 distinct CDR3 sequences listed, about 80% were seen once. The sample consisted of sorted CD4+, CD8+, or CD8+CD57+ T cells (not recorded which) from PBMCs. These receptors were collected from a human donor with aplastic anemia. The CDR3 runs from the conserved cysteine through the conserved F or W. The D gene is left open where the match is weak. For some rows the clone size is stated as once, few or many, or as a class when expanded; others skip it.

cdr3_nt | cdr3_aa | d_call | j_call | clone_size | v_call
TGTGCCAGCAGCATAAGGGCGGGTCGGAAAGATACGCAGCATTTT | CASSIRAGRKDTQHF | NA | TRBJ1-5 | once | TRBV7-3
TGTGCCAGCAGTTGCGGGGAGTGGGGGGCCAACGTCCTGACTTTC | CASSCGEWGANVLTF | NA | TRBJ2-6 | NA | TRBV12-3/TRBV12-4
TGTGCCAGCAGCACAGGGGACAGGGGCTTGGCCTATGGCTACACCTTC | CASSTGDRGLAYGYTF | TRBD1 | TRBJ1-2 | NA | TRBV15
TGTGCCAGCAGCGCACGGGGGTCCGTTAACACCGGGGAGCTGTTTTTT | CASSARGSVNTGELFF | NA | TRBJ2-2 | NA | TRBV7-6
TGCGCCAGCAGCCAAGATCGGGGTCCCCCCACAGATACGCAGTATTTT | CASSQDRGPPTDTQYF | NA | TRBJ2-3 | NA | TRBV7-2
TGTGCCAGCGGCTTTACTCCCGTCGGCTCAGCCCTTTCCGCTTTCTTT | CASGFTPVGSALSAFF | NA | TRBJ1-1 | NA | TRBV7-8
TGTGCCAGCAGCTATGGGGAAGGCGACATTCAGTACTTC | CASSYGEGDIQYF | NA | TRBJ2-4 | NA | TRBV11-1
TGTGCCATCAGCGAACCCGGGACAGGGGGAGGCTACACCTTC | CAISEPGTGGGYTF | TRBD1 | TRBJ1-2 | NA | TRBV10-3
TGTGCCAGCAGACGGGCGAGGGGCACAGATACGCAGTATTTT | CASRRARGTDTQYF | NA | TRBJ2-3 | NA | TRBV5-6
TGTGCCAGCAGCTTTCAAAGAAGCGGGGGTTCCCATGACCACTTT | CASSFQRSGGSHDHF | NA | TRBJ1-6 | NA | TRBV7-9
TGCGCCAGCAGCGGCCGGGCGCGGGGCTACGAGCAGTACTTC | CASSGRARGYEQYF | NA | TRBJ2-7 | NA | TRBV5-1
TGTGCCAGCAGTTTTATAGGGGGGAGGTGGGGCTACACCTTC | CASSFIGGRWGYTF | NA | TRBJ1-2 | NA | TRBV12-3/TRBV12-4
TGTGCCAGCACCAACAGGGACACTGAAGCTTTCTTT | CASTNRDTEAFF | NA | TRBJ1-1 | NA | TRBV7-9
TGTGCCAGCAGCTTTGCGGGAGGTGGCGATGCGCAGTATTTT | CASSFAGGGDAQYF | TRBD2 | TRBJ2-3 | NA | TRBV7-8